This T cell receptor beta chain was captured by sequencing in a study of cytomegalovirus exposure and HLA in healthy donors. V was trimmed by 3 bases and J by 11 bases, leaving 4 bases between them. This CDR3 comprises 8 residues. Germline CDR1 and CDR2: GTSNPN and SVGIG (reference sequence). Donors counted as nominally healthy when sampled, yet unrecorded immune exposures were likely. Details on this clone: Its antigen is not known.

13 Jbeta primers and 60 Vbeta primers were used for the PCR. The authors' processing: Later, some 75 million unique TCR beta chains were counted in an analysis, and some 11 million of them were shared. The data were produced by immunoSEQ multiplex PCR, yet TCRdb's version contains in-frame clones alone and is incomplete. The V and J calls and the clone size are those of that table, but D and trimming were determined from the DNA. The sample carries roughly 120,000 clones, 75% to 80% recorded once. Overall study findings and caveats: The majority of TCR sequences were rare, yet some public TCRs appeared in many donors. Being productive about 87% or about 30% of the time was typical of most TCR beta V segments in an earlier analysis.

The chain links TRBV30 to TRBJ1-1; no definite D call. The sample comprised PBMCs. The source is a woman aged 25 to 39 in good health and CMV-seropositive. The CDR3 protein is CAWSPAFF. The CDR3 nucleotides read TGTGCCTGGAGCCCTGCTTTCTTT.